Described below is a single T cell receptor beta chain sequence and its context. Primers for the PCR totalled 60 Vbeta and 13 Jbeta. Sequencing was performed with immunoSEQ multiplex PCR; in TCRdb, only in-frame clones are kept and a portion is missing. The repertoire table contains roughly 190,000 clones. CDR1 LNHDA and CDR2 SQIVND come from the germline V gene (reference sequence). With 6 bases removed from V and 5 bases from J, the gap between germline ends came to 17 bases. This CDR3 has 15 residues. The sample comes from a study of cytomegalovirus exposure and HLA in healthy donors. Sequencing was done on a sample of PBMCs. The clonotype comes from a woman aged 18-30 years in good health and CMV-seropositive. The chain uses TRBV19 and TRBJ1-5; maybe TRBD1 (6 bases). The CDR3 DNA reads TGTGCCAGTAGCGACCGTGGACAGCCCTATCAGCCCCAGCATTTT. This gives the protein CASSDRGQPYQPQHF.